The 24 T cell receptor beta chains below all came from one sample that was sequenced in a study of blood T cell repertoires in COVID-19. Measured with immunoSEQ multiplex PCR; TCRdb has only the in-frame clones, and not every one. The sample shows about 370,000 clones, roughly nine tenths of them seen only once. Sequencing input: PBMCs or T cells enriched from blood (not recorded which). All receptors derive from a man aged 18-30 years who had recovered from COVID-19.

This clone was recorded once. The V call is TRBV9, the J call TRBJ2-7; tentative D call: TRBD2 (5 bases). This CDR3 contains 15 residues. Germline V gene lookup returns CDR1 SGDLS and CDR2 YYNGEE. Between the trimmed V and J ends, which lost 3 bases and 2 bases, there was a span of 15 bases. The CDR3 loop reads CASSAYADGAYEQYF. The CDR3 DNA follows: TGTGCCAGCAGCGCCTACGCGGACGGGGCCTACGAGCAGTACTTC. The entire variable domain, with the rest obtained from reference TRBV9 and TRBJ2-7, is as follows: DSGVTQTPKHLITATGQRVTLRCSPRSGDLSVYWYQQSLDQGLQFLIQYYNGEERAKGNILERFSAQQFPDLHSELNLSSLELGDSALYFCASSAYADGAYEQYFGPGTRLTVT.

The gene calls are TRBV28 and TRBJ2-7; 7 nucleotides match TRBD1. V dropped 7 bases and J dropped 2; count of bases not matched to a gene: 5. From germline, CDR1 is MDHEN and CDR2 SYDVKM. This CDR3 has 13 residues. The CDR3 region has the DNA TGTGCCAGCATAAACGACAGGGCCTACGAGCAGTACTTC. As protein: CASINDRAYEQYF.

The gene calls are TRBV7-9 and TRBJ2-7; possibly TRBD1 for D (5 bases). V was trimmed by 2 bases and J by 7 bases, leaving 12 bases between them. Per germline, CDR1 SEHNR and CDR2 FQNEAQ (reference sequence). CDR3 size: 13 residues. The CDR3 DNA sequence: TGTGCCAGCAGCTTAAAGGGGCGCTTGGAGCAGTACTTC. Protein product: CASSLKGRLEQYF.

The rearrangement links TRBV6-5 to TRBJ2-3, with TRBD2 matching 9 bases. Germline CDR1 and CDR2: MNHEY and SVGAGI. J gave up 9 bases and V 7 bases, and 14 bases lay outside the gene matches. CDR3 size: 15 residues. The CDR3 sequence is CASKAGSSGTGTQYF. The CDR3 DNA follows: TGTGCCAGCAAAGCAGGGTCTAGCGGGACTGGCACGCAGTATTTT.

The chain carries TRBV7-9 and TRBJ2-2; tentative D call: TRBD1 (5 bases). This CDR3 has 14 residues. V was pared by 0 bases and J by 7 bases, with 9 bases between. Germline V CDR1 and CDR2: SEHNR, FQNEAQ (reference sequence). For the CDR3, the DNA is TGTGCCAGCAGCTTAGCGGCAGGGATCGGGGAGCTGTTTTTT. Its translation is CASSLAAGIGELFF.

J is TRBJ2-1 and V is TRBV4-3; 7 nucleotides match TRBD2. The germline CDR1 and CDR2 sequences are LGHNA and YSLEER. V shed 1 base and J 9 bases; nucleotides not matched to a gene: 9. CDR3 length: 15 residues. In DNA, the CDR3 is TGCGCCAGCAGCCAAGTATCGGGAGGTCGGGGTGAGCAGTTCTTC. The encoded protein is CASSQVSGGRGEQFF.

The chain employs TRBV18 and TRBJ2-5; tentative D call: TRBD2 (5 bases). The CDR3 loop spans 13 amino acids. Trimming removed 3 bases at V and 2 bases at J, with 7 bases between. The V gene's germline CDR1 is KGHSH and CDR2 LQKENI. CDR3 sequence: CASSPREQETQYF. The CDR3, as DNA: TGTGCCAGCTCACCCCGGGAACAAGAGACCCAGTACTTC.

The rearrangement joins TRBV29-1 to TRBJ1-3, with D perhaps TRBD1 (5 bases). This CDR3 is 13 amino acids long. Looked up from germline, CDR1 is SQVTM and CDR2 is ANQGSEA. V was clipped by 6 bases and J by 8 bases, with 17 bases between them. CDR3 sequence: CSVIGQPGDTIYF. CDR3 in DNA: TGCAGCGTAATCGGACAACCTGGGGACACCATATATTTT.

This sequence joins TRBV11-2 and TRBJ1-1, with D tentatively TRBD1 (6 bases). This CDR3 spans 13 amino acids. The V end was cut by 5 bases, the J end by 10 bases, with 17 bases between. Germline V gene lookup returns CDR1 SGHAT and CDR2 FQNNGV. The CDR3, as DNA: TGTGCCAGCAGCCCGCAGGGACACCGAGTAGCTTTCTTT. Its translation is CASSPQGHRVAFF.

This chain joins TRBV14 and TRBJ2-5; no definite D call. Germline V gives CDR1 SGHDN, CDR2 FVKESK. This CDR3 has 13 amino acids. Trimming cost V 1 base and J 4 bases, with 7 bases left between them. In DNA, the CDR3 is TGTGCCAGCAGCCAAGGGAGTCGAGAGACCCAGTACTTC. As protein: CASSQGSRETQYF.

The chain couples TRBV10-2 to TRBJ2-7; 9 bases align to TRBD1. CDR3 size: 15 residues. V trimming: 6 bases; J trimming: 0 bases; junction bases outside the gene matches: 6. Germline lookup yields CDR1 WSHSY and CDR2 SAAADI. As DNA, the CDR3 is TGCGCCAGCAGACAAAGACAGGGGGGCTCCTACGAGCAGTACTTC. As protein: CASRQRQGGSYEQYF.

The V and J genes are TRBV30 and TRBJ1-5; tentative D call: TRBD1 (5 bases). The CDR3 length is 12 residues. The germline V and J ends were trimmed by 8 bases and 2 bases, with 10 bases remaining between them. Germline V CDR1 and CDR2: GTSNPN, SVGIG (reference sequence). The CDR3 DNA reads TGTGCCGGGCAACAGGGCAATCAGCCCCAGCATTTT. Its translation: CAGQQGNQPQHF.

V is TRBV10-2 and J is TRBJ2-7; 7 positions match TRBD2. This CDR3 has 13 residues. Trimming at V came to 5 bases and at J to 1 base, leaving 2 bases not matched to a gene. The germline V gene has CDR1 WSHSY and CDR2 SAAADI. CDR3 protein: CASSWGGSYEQYF. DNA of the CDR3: TGCGCCAGCAGTTGGGGGGGGTCCTACGAGCAGTACTTC.

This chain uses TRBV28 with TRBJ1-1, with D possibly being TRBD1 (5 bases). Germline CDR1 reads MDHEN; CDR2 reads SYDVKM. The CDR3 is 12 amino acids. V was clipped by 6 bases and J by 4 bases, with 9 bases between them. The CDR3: CASRGGATEAFF. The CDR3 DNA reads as TGTGCCAGCAGGGGGGGTGCCACTGAAGCTTTCTTT.

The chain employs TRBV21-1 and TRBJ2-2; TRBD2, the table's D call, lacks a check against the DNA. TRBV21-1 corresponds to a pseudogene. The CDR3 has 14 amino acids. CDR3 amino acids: CASSKTPNTGELFF. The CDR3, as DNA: TGTGCCAGCAGCAAAACTCCGAACACCGGGGAGCTGTTTTTT.

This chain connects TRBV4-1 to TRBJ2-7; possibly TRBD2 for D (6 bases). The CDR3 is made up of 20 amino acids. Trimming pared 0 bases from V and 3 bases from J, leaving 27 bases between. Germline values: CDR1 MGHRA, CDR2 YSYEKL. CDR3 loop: CASSQDVVIGGEARYYEQYF. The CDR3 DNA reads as TGCGCCAGCAGCCAAGACGTGGTTATCGGCGGGGAGGCCCGGTACTACGAGCAGTACTTC.

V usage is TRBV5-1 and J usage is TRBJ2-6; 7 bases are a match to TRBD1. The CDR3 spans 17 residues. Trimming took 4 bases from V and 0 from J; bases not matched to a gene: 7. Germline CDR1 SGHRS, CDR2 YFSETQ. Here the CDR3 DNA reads TGCGCCAGCAGCGCACAGGGGTGGGACTCTGGGGCCAACGTCCTGACTTTC. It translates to CASSAQGWDSGANVLTF.

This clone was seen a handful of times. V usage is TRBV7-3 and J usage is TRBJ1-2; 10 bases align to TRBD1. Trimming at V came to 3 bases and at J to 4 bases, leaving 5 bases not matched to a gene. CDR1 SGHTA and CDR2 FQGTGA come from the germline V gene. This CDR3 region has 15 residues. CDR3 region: CASSLSGQGSYGYTF. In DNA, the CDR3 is TGTGCCAGCAGCTTGTCGGGACAGGGGTCCTATGGCTACACCTTC.

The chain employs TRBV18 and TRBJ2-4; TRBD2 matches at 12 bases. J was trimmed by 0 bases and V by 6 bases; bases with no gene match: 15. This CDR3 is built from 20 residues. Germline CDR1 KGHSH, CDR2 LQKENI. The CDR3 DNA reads TGTGCCAGCTCGTTCCAAAAACCGGGACTAGCGGGTTTAGCCAAAAACATTCAGTACTTC. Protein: CASSFQKPGLAGLAKNIQYF.

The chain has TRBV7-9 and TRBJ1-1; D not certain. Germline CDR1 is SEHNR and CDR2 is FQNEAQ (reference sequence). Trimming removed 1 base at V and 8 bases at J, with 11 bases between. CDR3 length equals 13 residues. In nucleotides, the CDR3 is TGTGCCAGCAGCTTAGTGAGTTCGGTCGAAGCTTTCTTT. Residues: CASSLVSSVEAFF.

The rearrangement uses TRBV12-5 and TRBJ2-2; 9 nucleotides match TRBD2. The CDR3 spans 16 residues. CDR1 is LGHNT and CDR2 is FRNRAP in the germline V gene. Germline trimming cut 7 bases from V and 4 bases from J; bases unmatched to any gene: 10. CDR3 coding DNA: TGTGCTAGTGCCCCTGGGGGGACTAGCCCCACCGGGGAGCTGTTTTTT. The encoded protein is CASAPGGTSPTGELFF. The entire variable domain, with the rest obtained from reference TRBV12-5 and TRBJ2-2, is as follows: DARVTQTPRHKVTEMGQEVTMRCQPILGHNTVFWYRQTMMQGLELLAYFRNRAPLDDSGMPKDRFSAEMPDATLATLKIQPSEPRDSAVYFCASAPGGTSPTGELFFGEGSRLTVL.

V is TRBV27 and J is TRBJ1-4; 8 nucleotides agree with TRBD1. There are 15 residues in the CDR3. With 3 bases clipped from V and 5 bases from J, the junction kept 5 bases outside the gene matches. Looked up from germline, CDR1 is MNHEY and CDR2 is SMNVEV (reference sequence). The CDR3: CASSFGQGTNEKLFF. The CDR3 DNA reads TGTGCCAGCAGTTTTGGACAGGGCACCAATGAAAAACTGTTTTTT. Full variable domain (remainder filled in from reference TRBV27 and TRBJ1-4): EAQVTQNPRYLITVTGKKLTVTCSQNMNHEYMSWYRQDPGLGLRQIYYSMNVEVTDKGDVPEGYKVSRKEKRNFPLILESPSPNQTSLYFCASSFGQGTNEKLFFGSGTQLSVL.

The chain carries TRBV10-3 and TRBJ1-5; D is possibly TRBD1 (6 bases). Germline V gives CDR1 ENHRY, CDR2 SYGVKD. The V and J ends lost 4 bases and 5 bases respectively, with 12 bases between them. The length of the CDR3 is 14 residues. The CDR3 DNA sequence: TGTGCCATCAGTGGGGGGGGCGCAGATCAGCCCCAGCATTTT. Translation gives CAISGGGADQPQHF.

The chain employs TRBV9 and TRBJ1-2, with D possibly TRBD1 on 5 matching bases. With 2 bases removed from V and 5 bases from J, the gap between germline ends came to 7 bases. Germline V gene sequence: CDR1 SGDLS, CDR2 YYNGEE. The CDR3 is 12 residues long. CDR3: CASSVQGYGYTF. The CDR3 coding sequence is TGTGCCAGCAGCGTCCAGGGATATGGCTACACCTTC. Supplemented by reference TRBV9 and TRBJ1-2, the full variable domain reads DSGVTQTPKHLITATGQRVTLRCSPRSGDLSVYWYQQSLDQGLQFLIQYYNGEERAKGNILERFSAQQFPDLHSELNLSSLELGDSALYFCASSVQGYGYTFGSGTRLTVV.